The 25 T cell receptor beta chains below come from one sample, sequenced in a study of T cell repertoires in cytomegalovirus infection. TCRdb analysed the reads with MiXCR anew, one entry per CDR3 protein. The sample lists more than 200,000 distinct CDR3 sequences; approximately 9.1% were seen once. The source material was PBMCs. These receptors were taken from a human donor in good health (CMV status not recorded). Some clones in this sample may be carry-over from other donors' samples.

This clonotype was recorded at least ten times. The chain uses TRBV7-2 and TRBJ1-5; unclear D gene. Germline CDR1 reads SGHTA; CDR2 reads FQGNSA. V dropped 2 bases and J dropped 6 bases, with 8 bases sitting between them. The CDR3 covers 13 residues. CDR3 sequence reads: CASSLLYSQPQHF. In DNA form, the CDR3 reads TGTGCCAGCAGCTTATTATATTCTCAGCCCCAGCATTTT.

This clonotype was counted ten times or more. This sequence joins TRBV7-2 and TRBJ2-1, with 10 bases aligning to TRBD2. This CDR3 spans 15 amino acids. V was clipped by 8 bases and J by 4 bases; unmatched bases: 8. Germline-derived CDR1 and CDR2 are SGHTA and FQGNSA. In nucleotides, the CDR3 is TGTGCCAGCTCCCCCGGACTAGCGGCATACAATGAGCAGTTCTTC. Translating it yields CASSPGLAAYNEQFF.

This clonotype was counted many times. The chain has TRBV5-1 and TRBJ2-7, with a weak D call TRBD1 (5 bases). CDR1 is SGHRS, CDR2 YFSETQ, per germline. The V gene lost 7 bases and the J gene lost 2 bases, with 19 bases spanning the gap. This CDR3 comprises 15 residues. CDR3 in amino acids: CASFKSSTDTYEQYF. CDR3 DNA sequence: TGCGCCAGCTTTAAGTCCTCGACAGATACCTACGAGCAGTACTTC.

This clonotype has at least ten counts. The rearrangement joins TRBV7-2 to TRBJ2-7; TRBD2 is a possible D gene (6 bases). CDR1 and CDR2 (germline): SGHTA, FQGNSA. This CDR3 comprises 15 residues. V lost 4 bases and J 0 bases, leaving 13 bases between the germline ends. CDR3 protein: CASSSLAGLSYEQYF. Written as DNA, the CDR3 is TGTGCCAGCAGCTCCCTTGCGGGGCTCTCCTACGAGCAGTACTTC.

V and J are TRBV7-2 and TRBJ2-1; D unresolved. The CDR3 loop spans 14 amino acids. V lost 5 bases and J 5 bases, leaving 13 bases between the germline ends. The germline V gene has CDR1 SGHTA and CDR2 FQGNSA. CDR3 in amino acids: CASSLKYSNNEQFF. The CDR3 DNA sequence: TGTGCCAGCAGCCTAAAATATAGTAACAATGAGCAGTTCTTC.

This clonotype showed up many times. This chain connects TRBV28 to TRBJ1-6; D may be TRBD1 (6 bases). Germline V lookup: CDR1 MDHEN, CDR2 SYDVKM. V shed 2 bases and J shed 12 bases, with 23 bases lying between them. The CDR3 totals 17 residues. CDR3 sequence reads: CASSLDFQGPGLKPLHF. CDR3 bases: TGTGCCAGCAGTTTAGACTTTCAGGGGCCCGGTCTAAAACCCCTCCACTTT.

The gene calls are TRBV28 and TRBJ1-2, with 8 bases lining up with TRBD1. The V gene end was trimmed by 8 bases and the J gene end by 5 bases; junction bases not matched to a gene: 10. The CDR3 runs to 14 residues. CDR1 is MDHEN and CDR2 is SYDVKM in the germline V gene. CDR3 region: CASGGPGTGYGYTF. The CDR3 DNA reads as TGTGCCAGCGGGGGCCCCGGGACAGGTTATGGCTACACCTTC.

The V gene is TRBV7-9, the J gene TRBJ1-1; tentatively, D is TRBD1 (6 bases). CDR3 size: 16 residues. V lost 3 bases and J lost 2, with 16 bases in between. Per germline, CDR1 SEHNR and CDR2 FQNEAQ (reference sequence). CDR3 coding DNA: TGTGCCAGCAGCTTGCGGGGACATCCCTTCAACACTGAAGCTTTCTTT. It codes for CASSLRGHPFNTEAFF.

This clonotype was detected ten times or more. This chain joins TRBV7-2 and TRBJ2-3; the D is unclear. The germline V gene encodes CDR1 SGHTA and CDR2 FQGNSA. The V gene lost 4 bases and the J gene lost 12 bases, with 14 bases spanning the gap. The CDR3 consists of 12 residues. CDR3 loop: CASSSPRAIQYF. The DNA of the CDR3 is TGTGCCAGCAGCTCCCCCCGTGCGATCCAGTATTTT.

Ten or more counts support this clonotype. The chain couples TRBV5-1 to TRBJ2-1; the match to TRBD2 covers 11 bases. Unmatched junction bases numbered 8, after V lost 4 bases and J lost 5 bases. Per the germline V gene, CDR1 is SGHRS and CDR2 is YFSETQ. The CDR3 is 16 residues long. CDR3 DNA: TGCGCCAGCAGCCCCACCGGGACTAGCGGCCACAATGAGCAGTTCTTC. It codes for CASSPTGTSGHNEQFF.

The rearrangement joins TRBV19 to TRBJ2-2, with D possibly called TRBD1 or TRBD2 (5 bases each). Germline loops: CDR1 LNHDA, CDR2 SQIVND (reference sequence). This CDR3 is built from 17 residues. The V end lost 5 bases, the J end lost 0 bases, and 16 bases lay between the germline ends. CDR3 DNA: TGTGCCAGTAGTTCTGACTTCGGGGCTGCGAACACCGGGGAGCTGTTTTTT. Amino acid sequence: CASSSDFGAANTGELFF.

Ten or more counts support this clonotype. The chain employs TRBV12-3 or TRBV12-4 and TRBJ2-2; 10 positions match TRBD2. Trimming cost V 7 bases and J 1 base; bases outside gene matches: 9. The CDR3 is made up of 17 amino acids. The CDR3: CASTARSSGGNTGELFF. The DNA of the CDR3 is TGTGCCAGCACCGCCCGTTCTAGCGGGGGGAACACCGGGGAGCTGTTTTTT.

This clonotype was picked up a small number of times. This sequence joins TRBV12-3 or TRBV12-4 and TRBJ2-1; D may be TRBD2 (6 bases). The V gene lost 3 bases and the J gene lost 7 bases, with 13 bases spanning the gap. The CDR3 contains 14 residues. The CDR3 loop reads CASSFSGSGNEQFF. In DNA, the CDR3 is TGTGCCAGCAGTTTTAGCGGTTCCGGGAATGAGCAGTTCTTC.

This clonotype was counted at least ten times. V usage is TRBV7-2 and J usage is TRBJ2-3; 12 nucleotides line up with TRBD2. Germline loops: CDR1 SGHTA, CDR2 FQGNSA. J lost 3 bases, V lost 1 base, and 8 bases had no gene match. The CDR3 is 18 residues long. CDR3 region: CASSLVMGLAGGTDTQYF. DNA for the CDR3: TGTGCCAGCAGCTTAGTTATGGGGCTAGCGGGGGGGACAGATACGCAGTATTTT.

This clonotype occurred a few times. The chain couples TRBV4-2 to TRBJ2-7; D call uncertain. CDR1 LGHNA and CDR2 YNFKEQ come from the germline V gene. The CDR3 spans 15 residues. Trimming removed 1 base at V and 0 bases at J, with 10 bases between. CDR3 in DNA: TGTGCCAGCAGCCAAGTTATCGGCGGCTCCTACGAGCAGTACTTC. Translated: CASSQVIGGSYEQYF.

This clonotype was found many times. V gene TRBV7-8 combines with J gene TRBJ1-1, with D possibly being TRBD1 (6 bases). V was trimmed by 4 bases and J by 4 bases, leaving 10 bases between them. The CDR3 covers 13 residues. Germline CDR1 SGHVS, CDR2 FQNEAQ. In DNA, the CDR3 is TGTGCCAGCAGCTGGCAGGGGAGCACTGAAGCTTTCTTT. The encoded protein is CASSWQGSTEAFF.

This clonotype was counted at least ten times. The chain joins TRBV7-8 to TRBJ2-2; D ambiguous. Trimming shortened V by 0 bases and J by 5 bases, and 4 bases separated the two germline ends. This CDR3 comprises 13 residues. Germline-derived CDR1 and CDR2 are SGHVS and FQNEAQ. The CDR3 DNA reads as TGTGCCAGCAGCTTAGCGGGGACCGGGGAGCTGTTTTTT. As protein: CASSLAGTGELFF.

This clonotype occurred many times. The chain carries TRBV7-3 and TRBJ2-1, with 10 bases matching TRBD1. CDR3 length: 21 residues. The V gene end was trimmed by 2 bases and the J gene end by 4 bases; junction bases not matched to a gene: 20. Germline loops: CDR1 SGHTA, CDR2 FQGTGA. The CDR3 sequence is CASSLVRDRGAKTSHYNEQFF. DNA for the CDR3: TGTGCCAGCAGCTTAGTGCGGGACAGGGGCGCCAAGACCTCCCATTACAATGAGCAGTTCTTC.

There are a few counts of this clonotype. The V call is TRBV11-2, the J call TRBJ2-5, with D possibly matching TRBD2 (5 bases). CDR1 SGHAT and CDR2 FQNNGV come from the germline V gene. This CDR3 region has 13 residues. The V and J ends lost 5 bases and 1 base respectively, with 8 bases between them. CDR3 nucleotide sequence: TGTGCCAGCAGCCGGGGAAGCCAAGAGACCCAGTACTTC. It encodes CASSRGSQETQYF. Looking up the rest from reference TRBV11-2 and TRBJ2-5 gives the full variable domain: EAGVAQSPRYKIIEKRQSVAFWCNPISGHATLYWYQQILGQGPKLLIQFQNNGVVDDSQLPKDRFSAERLKGVDSTLKIQPAKLEDSAVYLCASSRGSQETQYFGPGTRLLVL.

This clonotype was counted many times. The CDR3 DNA sequence: TGCGCCAGCAGCCAATCTCCTAGCGGATCTTCCGGGGAGCTGTTTTTT. Its protein is CASSQSPSGSSGELFF. V gene TRBV4-3 combines with J gene TRBJ2-2; 7 nucleotides align to TRBD2. J was trimmed by 6 bases and V by 2 bases; bases with no gene match: 9. The CDR3 extends over 16 amino acids. Per the germline V gene, CDR1 is LGHNA and CDR2 is YSLEER.

The CDR3 DNA is TGCAGTGCTAGGAAGGGGGTAAGCTCCTACAATGAGCAGTTCTTC. This codes for CSARKGVSSYNEQFF. V and J are TRBV20-1 and TRBJ2-1, with TRBD1 as a possible D gene (6 bases). Trimming took 3 bases from V and 0 from J, leaving 12 bases between them. The CDR3 runs 15 residues. Germline loops: CDR1 DFQATT, CDR2 SNEGSKA (reference sequence).

This clonotype has ten or more counts. The chain links TRBV2 to TRBJ2-1; the D call may be TRBD1 or TRBD2 (5 bases each). This CDR3 is built from 11 residues. The V gene lost 3 bases and the J gene lost 15 bases, with 12 bases spanning the gap. Germline V gene lookup returns CDR1 SNHLY and CDR2 FYNNEI. The CDR3: CASSDGGVRFF. Here the CDR3 DNA reads TGTGCCAGCAGTGATGGGGGAGTTCGGTTCTTC.

In this sample, this clonotype turned up many times. The V gene is TRBV5-6, the J gene TRBJ2-3, with TRBD2 identical over 9 bases. The trim removed 2 bases at V and 4 bases at J, leaving 8 bases unmatched. CDR3 length equals 16 residues. The V gene's germline CDR1 is SGHDT and CDR2 YYEEEE. The CDR3 DNA reads TGTGCCAGCAGCTTCGAATGGCGGGGGGGCGCAGATACGCAGTATTTT. Translation gives CASSFEWRGGADTQYF.

This clonotype occurred many times. The chain has TRBV7-2 and TRBJ2-5; TRBD2 aligns across 11 bases. The CDR3 is 16 amino acids. In germline, CDR1 is SGHTA, CDR2 FQGNSA. Trimming took 5 bases from V and 2 from J; bases not matched to a gene: 7. CDR3 in DNA: TGTGCCAGCAGCCTTGCCAGGACTAGCGGGCAAGAGACCCAGTACTTC. Its protein is CASSLARTSGQETQYF.

This clonotype has more than one count but fewer than ten. This sequence joins TRBV15 and TRBJ2-2; possible D gene TRBD1, 5 bases. Germline V gives CDR1 LNHNV, CDR2 YYDKDF (reference sequence). Trimming removed 1 base from V and 2 bases from J, with 8 bases in between. The length of the CDR3 is 15 residues. Here the CDR3 reads CATSRAGPNTGELFF. Written as DNA, the CDR3 is TGTGCCACCAGCAGAGCAGGGCCCAACACCGGGGAGCTGTTTTTT.